The 30 T cell receptor beta chains reported below all come from one sample, sequenced in a study of blood T cell repertoires in COVID-19. Assay used: immunoSEQ multiplex PCR; TCRdb lists only in-frame clones, some missing. The sample has a few hundred thousand clones; more than 80% are singletons. The sample was peripheral blood. The receptors stem from a woman aged 45-65 years with COVID-19, enrolled during active disease.

The genes are TRBV19 and TRBJ2-7; no clear D gene. From germline, CDR1 is LNHDA and CDR2 SQIVND (reference sequence). Trimming stripped 8 bases from V and 1 base from J, with 15 bases between. This CDR3 is built from 14 residues. CDR3 in amino acids: CASSATSPSYEQYF. The CDR3, as DNA: TGTGCCAGTTCTGCAACATCTCCTTCCTACGAGCAGTACTTC.

This chain connects TRBV3-1 (or the pseudogene TRBV3-2) to TRBJ1-5; TRBD1 might be the D (5 bases). This CDR3 is built from 15 residues. V was clipped by 3 bases and J by 7 bases, with 16 bases between them. Germline V CDR1 and CDR2: LGHDT, YNNKEL (reference sequence). CDR3 sequence reads: CASSHTAGSLQPQHF. DNA for the CDR3: TGTGCCAGCAGCCATACTGCAGGGTCGCTGCAGCCCCAGCATTTT.

This chain links TRBV18 with TRBJ1-3; 7 positions match TRBD1. The V gene's germline CDR1 is KGHSH and CDR2 LQKENI. Trimming at V came to 2 bases and at J to 6 bases, leaving 10 bases not matched to a gene. The CDR3 runs to 16 residues. The CDR3 sequence is CASSPLTGSKANTIYF. The CDR3 DNA is TGTGCCAGCTCACCATTGACAGGGAGTAAGGCAAACACCATATATTTT.

The chain couples TRBV5-1 to TRBJ2-5; TRBD2 is a possible D gene (5 bases). Germline V lookup: CDR1 SGHRS, CDR2 YFSETQ. The CDR3 consists of 17 residues. V was trimmed by 1 base and J by 1 base, leaving 17 bases between them. This chain's CDR3 is CASSLRSGLTVQETQYF. CDR3 bases: TGCGCCAGCAGCTTGCGCTCCGGACTGACCGTCCAAGAGACCCAGTACTTC.

The rearrangement links TRBV5-1 to TRBJ1-1; D may be TRBD1 (6 bases). Between the trimmed V and J ends, which lost 4 bases and 3 bases, there was a span of 10 bases. Germline lookup yields CDR1 SGHRS and CDR2 YFSETQ. The CDR3 contains 13 residues. CDR3 residues: CASSIQGYTEAFF. In DNA, the CDR3 is TGCGCCAGCAGCATACAGGGATACACTGAAGCTTTCTTT.

This clone has just a few counts. Here the CDR3 reads CSASPRVDGTEAFF. For the CDR3, the DNA is TGCAGTGCTAGTCCCAGGGTTGATGGCACTGAAGCTTTCTTT. The J gene is TRBJ1-1, the V gene TRBV20-1; a weak D match, TRBD1 (5 bases). V was pared by 3 bases and J by 4 bases, with 15 bases between. Looked up from germline, CDR1 is DFQATT and CDR2 is SNEGSKA (reference sequence). The CDR3 is made up of 14 amino acids.

About this clone itself: Other DNA sequences in the sample encode the same CDR3. The chain is built from TRBV7-3 and TRBJ1-2; 8 positions match TRBD1. The germline gives CDR1 SGHTA, CDR2 FQGTGA. Trimming at V came to 0 bases and at J to 0 bases, leaving 3 bases not matched to a gene. This CDR3 comprises 16 residues. The CDR3 nucleotides read TGTGCCAGCAGCTTAACTAGGGACAGGACTAACTATGGCTACACCTTC. The encoded protein is CASSLTRDRTNYGYTF. Full variable domain (missing parts from reference TRBV7-3 and TRBJ1-2): GAGVSQTPSNKVTEKGKYVELRCDPISGHTALYWYRQSLGQGPEFLIYFQGTGAADDSGLPNDRFFAVRPEGSVSTLKIQRTERGDSAVYLCASSLTRDRTNYGYTFGSGTRLTVV.

V and J are TRBV27 and TRBJ2-2, with 14 bases aligning to TRBD2. The CDR3 spans 16 residues. Germline V gene data show CDR1 as MNHEY and CDR2 as SMNVEV (reference sequence). J gave up 3 bases and V 7 bases, and 4 bases lay outside the gene matches. CDR3 region: CASKMGLAGDTGELFF. In DNA form, the CDR3 reads TGTGCCAGCAAAATGGGACTAGCGGGAGACACCGGGGAGCTGTTTTTT.

This chain connects TRBV9 to TRBJ1-2; no firm D call. The V and J ends lost 4 bases and 8 bases respectively, with 18 bases between them. The CDR3 is 14 residues long. Germline V gene lookup returns CDR1 SGDLS and CDR2 YYNGEE. The CDR3 is CASSLSPTEWGYTF. The CDR3 nucleotides read TGTGCCAGCAGCTTAAGCCCCACGGAGTGGGGCTACACCTTC.

The V call is TRBV9, the J call TRBJ2-7, with D possibly TRBD1 on 6 matching bases. The CDR3 consists of 15 residues. Per germline, CDR1 SGDLS and CDR2 YYNGEE. Deletions cut 0 bases from V and 5 bases from J, with 15 bases between. The CDR3, as DNA: TGTGCCAGCAGCGTAGGGGGAAGGGGGTTGGACGAGCAGTACTTC. It codes for CASSVGGRGLDEQYF.

V usage is TRBV5-4 and J usage is TRBJ2-1, with D maybe TRBD1 (6 bases). CDR1 and CDR2 from the germline V gene are SGHNT and YYREEE (reference sequence). There are 16 residues in the CDR3. V was clipped by 5 bases and J by 5 bases, with 20 bases between them. CDR3 DNA sequence: TGTGCCAGCAGGGACCCCAAACAGGGCAAAGACAATGAGCAGTTCTTC. Amino acid sequence: CASRDPKQGKDNEQFF.

This sequence joins TRBV5-6 and TRBJ2-7; TRBD1 might be the D (6 bases). The CDR3 totals 12 residues. The V end lost 0 bases, the J end lost 6 bases, and 7 bases lay between the germline ends. Germline CDR1 reads SGHDT; CDR2 reads YYEEEE. Here the CDR3 DNA reads TGTGCCAGCAGCTTGGGGGGGCGCGAGCAGTACTTC. This sequence encodes CASSLGGREQYF. The whole variable domain, remainder taken from reference TRBV5-6 and TRBJ2-7, is DAGVTQSPTHLIKTRGQQVTLRCSPKSGHDTVSWYQQALGQGPQFIFQYYEEEERQRGNFPDRFSGHQFPNYSSELNVNALLLGDSALYLCASSLGGREQYFGPGTRLTVT.

This clone was picked up one time. This chain joins TRBV7-2 and TRBJ1-5, with D uncertain. The CDR3 has 14 amino acids. The V end was cut by 1 base, the J end by 4 bases, with 8 bases between. Germline values: CDR1 SGHTA, CDR2 FQGNSA. The CDR3 region has the DNA TGTGCCAGCAGCTTAGAGGCAGGAAATCAGCCCCAGCATTTT. Its protein is CASSLEAGNQPQHF.

This sequence joins TRBV9 and TRBJ2-2; D is possibly TRBD1 (6 bases). V dropped 5 bases and J dropped 3 bases, with 8 bases sitting between them. The germline CDR1 and CDR2 sequences are SGDLS and YYNGEE. This CDR3 has 13 amino acids. Written as DNA, the CDR3 is TGTGCCAGCAGTTGGACAGACACCGGGGAGCTGTTTTTT. It is translated as CASSWTDTGELFF.

CDR3 amino acids: CASSYGGTGAAYEQYF. The CDR3 bases are TGTGCCAGCAGTTACGGTGGGACAGGGGCGGCCTACGAGCAGTACTTC. This sequence joins TRBV6-5 and TRBJ2-7; TRBD1 agrees at 10 bases. Germline CDR1 MNHEY, CDR2 SVGAGI. V shed 2 bases and J 2 bases; nucleotides not matched to a gene: 6. The CDR3 is 16 amino acids.

The chain employs TRBV7-2 and TRBJ1-1, with a possible D match to TRBD1 (6 bases). Germline lookup yields CDR1 SGHTA and CDR2 FQGNSA. The CDR3 is made up of 15 amino acids. V gave up 3 bases and J gave up 3 bases, with 14 bases separating them. The CDR3 DNA sequence: TGTGCCAGCAGCTTGAACAGGGTGGGGTACACTGAAGCTTTCTTT. Translating it yields CASSLNRVGYTEAFF.

The chain recombines TRBV10-3 with TRBJ2-7; a possible D gene is TRBD1 (6 bases). The germline CDR1 and CDR2 sequences are ENHRY and SYGVKD. CDR3 length: 14 amino acids. The V gene lost 4 bases and the J gene lost 2 bases, with 12 bases spanning the gap. The CDR3 is CAISAGASTYEQYF. Written as DNA, the CDR3 is TGTGCCATCAGTGCAGGGGCCTCCACCTACGAGCAGTACTTC.

V gene TRBV5-8 combines with J gene TRBJ2-2; 14 bases line up with TRBD2. The germline CDR1 and CDR2 sequences are SGHTS and YDEGEE. This CDR3 has 17 residues. DNA for the CDR3: TGTGCTATCCGACTAGCGGGAGGGGTAACGAACACCGGGGAGCTGTTTTTT. Its protein is CAIRLAGGVTNTGELFF.

The V call is TRBV23-1, the J call TRBJ2-2, with 7 positions matching TRBD1. TRBV23-1 counts as an open reading frame of uncertain function. Unmatched junction bases numbered 5, after V lost 9 bases and J lost 7 bases. The CDR3 is 12 residues long. Written as DNA, the CDR3 is TGCGCCAGGACAGGGAACGGCGGGGAGCTGTTTTTT. Translated, it gives CARTGNGGELFF.

The genes are TRBV27 and TRBJ2-7; no definite D call. The germline V gene has CDR1 MNHEY and CDR2 SMNVEV (reference sequence). The CDR3 totals 13 residues. V was trimmed by 0 bases and J by 2 bases, leaving 5 bases between them. The CDR3 loop is CASSLSPTYEQYF. The CDR3 nucleotides read TGTGCCAGCAGTTTATCCCCAACCTACGAGCAGTACTTC.

The chain combines TRBV2 with TRBJ1-4; 9 bases are a match to TRBD1. V shed 6 bases and J 10 bases; nucleotides not matched to a gene: 6. Per the germline V gene, CDR1 is SNHLY and CDR2 is FYNNEI. CDR3 size: 13 residues. CDR3 in amino acids: CASRDRDRVKLFF. In DNA, the CDR3 is TGTGCCAGCAGGGATAGGGACAGGGTAAAACTGTTTTTT.

The sample holds a few counts of this clone. V is TRBV7-8 and J is TRBJ2-1, with 11 nucleotides matching TRBD2. CDR1 and CDR2 from the germline V gene are SGHVS and FQNEAQ. CDR3 size: 14 residues. Losses at the gene ends were 5 bases for V and 8 bases for J; bases not matched to a gene: 5. The CDR3, as DNA: TGTGCCAGCAGCAACCTAGCGGGAGGACATGAGCAGTTCTTC. It specifies CASSNLAGGHEQFF.

The chain recombines TRBV7-9 with TRBJ2-5; TRBD2 aligns across 9 bases. CDR1 and CDR2 (germline): SEHNR, FQNEAQ (reference sequence). The V segment lost 5 bases and the J segment 2 bases; nucleotides outside the gene matches: 3. The CDR3 totals 14 residues. CDR3 DNA sequence: TGTGCCAGCAGCCTTAGCGGGGGACAAGAGACCCAGTACTTC. Translated, it gives CASSLSGGQETQYF.

This rearrangement joins TRBV20-1 to TRBJ2-1; D is ambiguous. V lost 3 bases to trimming and J lost 0 bases, with 9 bases between them. This CDR3 has 14 residues. Germline assignment: CDR1 DFQATT and CDR2 SNEGSKA (reference sequence). The chain's CDR3 is CSASEYSSYNEQFF. The CDR3 DNA sequence: TGCAGTGCTAGTGAATATAGCTCCTACAATGAGCAGTTCTTC.

CDR3 sequence: CASSLRGTGAYQPQHF. The CDR3, as DNA: TGTGCCAGTAGCCTGAGGGGGACAGGCGCTTATCAGCCCCAGCATTTT. The chain uses TRBV19 and TRBJ1-5; 8 bases align to TRBD1. Per the germline V gene, CDR1 is LNHDA and CDR2 is SQIVND (reference sequence). This CDR3 comprises 16 residues. Losses at the gene ends were 6 bases for V and 5 bases for J; bases not matched to a gene: 12.

The V and J genes are TRBV5-4 and TRBJ2-1; 11 bases are a match to TRBD1. Germline V gene data show CDR1 as SGHNT and CDR2 as YYREEE (reference sequence). The trim removed 2 bases at V and 6 bases at J, leaving 4 bases unmatched. The CDR3 has 15 residues. The CDR3 DNA sequence: TGTGCCAGCAGCTTCGGACAGGGGGCTCTCAATGAGCAGTTCTTC. It translates to CASSFGQGALNEQFF.

The rearrangement links TRBV7-3 to TRBJ2-7; D perhaps matches TRBD2 (6 bases). This CDR3 region has 14 residues. V was cut by 1 base and J by 3 bases, with 10 bases left in between. The germline V gene encodes CDR1 SGHTA and CDR2 FQGTGA. CDR3 in DNA: TGTGCCAGCAGCTTAATGGGGGGAGGCTACGAGCAGTACTTC. Its protein is CASSLMGGGYEQYF.

This clone was seen just once. The chain combines TRBV24-1 with TRBJ2-7, with D possibly being TRBD2 (6 bases). Germline V gives CDR1 KGHDR, CDR2 SFDVKD. The V end was cut by 4 bases, the J end by 5 bases, with 14 bases between. CDR3 length equals 14 residues. The CDR3 DNA reads as TGTGCCACCAGTGACGGCTTTGGAGGGGACGAGCAGTACTTC. It yields the protein CATSDGFGGDEQYF.

The J gene is TRBJ2-1, the V gene TRBV9; TRBD2 aligns across 9 bases. Germline-derived CDR1 and CDR2 are SGDLS and YYNGEE. CDR3 length: 18 residues. V was pared by 1 base and J by 3 bases, with 11 bases of the junction left unmatched. The CDR3 region is CASSVRAGGYWDYNEQFF. CDR3 nucleotides: TGTGCCAGCAGCGTAAGAGCGGGAGGATATTGGGACTACAATGAGCAGTTCTTC.

The rearrangement links TRBV6-1 to TRBJ2-1; 9 nucleotides match TRBD2. The CDR3 totals 18 residues. The J segment lost 0 bases and the V segment lost 0 bases, leaving 6 bases of the junction unmatched. Germline assignment: CDR1 MNHNS and CDR2 SASEGT. The CDR3 reads CASSEALRGLASYNEQFF. CDR3 DNA: TGTGCCAGCAGTGAAGCTCTACGGGGACTAGCCTCCTACAATGAGCAGTTCTTC.